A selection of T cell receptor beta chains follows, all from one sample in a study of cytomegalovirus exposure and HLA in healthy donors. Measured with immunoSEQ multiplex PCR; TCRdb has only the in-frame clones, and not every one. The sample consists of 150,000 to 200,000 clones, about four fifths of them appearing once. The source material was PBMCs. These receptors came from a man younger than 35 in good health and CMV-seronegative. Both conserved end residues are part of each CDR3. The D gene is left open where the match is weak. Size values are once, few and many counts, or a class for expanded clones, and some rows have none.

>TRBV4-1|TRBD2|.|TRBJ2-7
CASSQTSGVSYEQYF
TGCGCCAGCAGCCAGACTAGCGGCGTTTCCTACGAGCAGTACTTC
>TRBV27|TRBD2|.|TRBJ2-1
CASREGTSAYNEQFF
TGTGCCAGCAGGGAGGGGACTAGCGCGTACAATGAGCAGTTCTTC
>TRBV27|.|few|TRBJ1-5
CASSPGVYSNQPQHF
TGTGCCAGCAGTCCAGGGGTCTATAGCAATCAGCCCCAGCATTTT
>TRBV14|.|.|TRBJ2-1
CASSPVFRAYEQFF
TGTGCCAGCAGCCCAGTCTTCAGGGCCTATGAGCAGTTCTTC
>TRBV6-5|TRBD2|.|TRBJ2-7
CASSGQESSYEQYF
TGTGCCAGTAGCGGGCAGGAGAGCTCCTACGAGCAGTACTTC
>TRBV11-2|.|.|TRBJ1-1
CASSLGGATEAFF
TGTGCCAGCAGCTTAGGGGGCGCGACTGAAGCTTTCTTT
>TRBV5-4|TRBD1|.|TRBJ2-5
CASSYRDRRQETQYF
TGTGCCAGCAGTTACCGGGACAGAAGACAAGAGACCCAGTACTTC
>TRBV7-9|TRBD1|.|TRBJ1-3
CASSLQGASSGNTIYF
TGTGCCAGCAGTTTACAGGGGGCGAGCTCTGGAAACACCATATATTTT
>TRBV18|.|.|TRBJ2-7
CASSPGLSSYEQYF
TGTGCCAGCTCACCCGGACTGAGCTCCTACGAGCAGTACTTC
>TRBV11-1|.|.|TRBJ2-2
CASSLRQANTGELFF
TGTGCCAGCAGCTTACGCCAAGCTAACACCGGGGAGCTGTTTTTT
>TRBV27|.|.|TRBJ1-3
CASSFRFNPGNTIYF
TGTGCCAGCAGTTTCAGATTTAACCCCGGAAACACCATATATTTT
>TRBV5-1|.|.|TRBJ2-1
CASSLGAGVFNEQFF
TGCGCCAGCAGCTTGGGCGCAGGGGTGTTCAATGAGCAGTTCTTC
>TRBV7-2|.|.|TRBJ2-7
CASSETTYEQYF
TGTGCCAGCAGCGAAACTACCTACGAGCAGTACTTC
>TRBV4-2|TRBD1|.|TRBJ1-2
CASSQEENRGLGYGYTF
TGTGCCAGCAGCCAGGAAGAGAACAGGGGGCTTGGCTATGGCTACACCTTC
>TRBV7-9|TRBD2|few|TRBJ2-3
CASGRTSGGSTDTQYF
TGTGCCAGCGGTCGGACTAGCGGGGGGTCAACAGATACGCAGTATTTT
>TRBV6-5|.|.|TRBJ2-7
CASSTRQATWEQYF
TGTGCCAGCAGTACTAGACAGGCAACTTGGGAGCAGTACTTC
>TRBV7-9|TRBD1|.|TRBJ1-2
CASSLEGTGLGYTF
TGTGCCAGCAGCTTAGAAGGGACAGGGCTCGGCTACACCTTC
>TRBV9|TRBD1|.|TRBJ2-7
CASSQGTGVTYEQYF
TGTGCCAGCAGTCAGGGGACAGGCGTGACCTACGAGCAGTACTTC
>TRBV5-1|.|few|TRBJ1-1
CASSLWTRENTEAFF
TGCGCCAGCAGCCTATGGACCAGGGAGAACACTGAAGCTTTCTTT
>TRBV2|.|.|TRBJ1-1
CASSEGGRPTEAFF
TGTGCCAGCAGTGAGGGAGGCAGGCCCACTGAAGCTTTCTTT